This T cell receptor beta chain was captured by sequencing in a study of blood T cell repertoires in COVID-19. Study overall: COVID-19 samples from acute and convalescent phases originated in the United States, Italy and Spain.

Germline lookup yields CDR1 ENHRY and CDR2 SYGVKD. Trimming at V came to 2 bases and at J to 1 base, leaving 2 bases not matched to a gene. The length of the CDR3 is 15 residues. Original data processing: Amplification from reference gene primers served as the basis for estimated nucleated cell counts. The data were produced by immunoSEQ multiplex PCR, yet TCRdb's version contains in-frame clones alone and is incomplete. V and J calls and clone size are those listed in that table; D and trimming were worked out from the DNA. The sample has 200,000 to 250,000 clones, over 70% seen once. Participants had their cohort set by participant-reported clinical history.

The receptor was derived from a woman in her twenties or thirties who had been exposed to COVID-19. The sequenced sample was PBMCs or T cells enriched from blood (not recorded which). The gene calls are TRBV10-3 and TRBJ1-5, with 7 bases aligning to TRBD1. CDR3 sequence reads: CAISEVGGSNQPQHF. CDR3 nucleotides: TGTGCCATCAGTGAGGTAGGGGGCAGCAATCAGCCCCAGCATTTT.